The 12 T cell receptor beta chains below were found in one sample sequenced in a study of human T cells and chemical hapten exposure. TCRdb processed the RACE reads anew with MiXCR; each CDR3 protein has one entry. The profile shows roughly 260,000 distinct CDR3 sequences, 7.5% to 9% of them singletons. Time point reported: pre-sensitization, week 0. Regarding treatment: therapeutic diphenylcyclopropenone sensitization with weekly scalp DPC. Material: whole blood, obtained in connection with sensitization to the hapten diphenylcyclopropenone (DPC). The source of these receptors is a woman in her thirties or forties with alopecia areata. Some clones in this sample may be carry-over from other donors' samples.

The chain has TRBV28 and TRBJ2-5; D is possibly TRBD2 (5 bases). Germline CDR1 MDHEN, CDR2 SYDVKM. The CDR3 sequence is 13 residues long. V lost 7 bases, J lost 7 bases, and 16 bases lay in between. In DNA form, the CDR3 reads TGTGCCAGCATCCCAGGAGGCCAGGTGACCCAGTACTTC. Its translation is CASIPGGQVTQYF.

V and J are TRBV7-2 and TRBJ1-6, with 8 bases fitting TRBD1. The V segment lost 7 bases and the J segment 7 bases; nucleotides outside the gene matches: 9. The CDR3 length is 15 residues. CDR1 is SGHTA and CDR2 is FQGNSA in the germline V gene. Here the CDR3 DNA reads TGTGCCAGCAACCTCGCAGGGGGCTCCAATTCACCCCTCCACTTT. It translates to CASNLAGGSNSPLHF. The full variable domain, in which reference TRBV7-2 and TRBJ1-6 provide the parts outside the CDR3, is GAGVSQSPSNKVTEKGKDVELRCDPISGHTALYWYRQSLGQGLEFLIYFQGNSAPDKSGLPSDRFSAERTGGSVSTLTIQRTQQEDSAVYLCASNLAGGSNSPLHFGNGTRLTVT.

This clonotype was found a few times. The chain uses TRBV6-2 or TRBV6-3 and TRBJ1-1; 9 bases align to TRBD1. Germline assignment: CDR1 MNHEY and CDR2 SVGEGT. The CDR3 is made up of 16 amino acids. The V gene end was trimmed by 2 bases and the J gene end by 0 bases; junction bases not matched to a gene: 4. CDR3 nucleotides: TGTGCCAGCAGTTACAAAACAGGGGGCCTGAACACTGAAGCTTTCTTT. Its translation: CASSYKTGGLNTEAFF.

The CDR3: CSAGFFGSYNEQFF. CDR3 DNA sequence: TGCAGTGCTGGGTTCTTCGGGTCCTACAATGAGCAGTTCTTC. The V and J genes are TRBV20-1 and TRBJ2-1; no clear D gene. Germline CDR1 DFQATT, CDR2 SNEGSKA (reference sequence). The ends were cut back, 5 bases at V and 1 base at J, with 12 bases in the middle. The CDR3 is made up of 14 amino acids.

This clonotype was observed a handful of times. The chain uses TRBV6-2 or TRBV6-3 and TRBJ1-2; D might be TRBD1 (5 bases). The CDR3 has 11 residues. Deletions cut 2 bases from V and 10 bases from J, with 8 bases between. CDR1 and CDR2 from the germline V gene are MNHEY and SVGEGT. CDR3 bases: TGTGCCAGCAGTTACGGAGGGGTCTACACCTTC. This encodes CASSYGGVYTF.

The chain recombines TRBV3-1 with TRBJ1-2; tentative D call: TRBD1 (5 bases). Germline V gives CDR1 LGHDT, CDR2 YNNKEL (reference sequence). The CDR3 spans 13 residues. The ends were cut back, 4 bases at V and 8 bases at J, with 14 bases in the middle. The CDR3 reads CASSPTGTLGYTF. The CDR3 nucleotides read TGTGCCAGCAGCCCAACCGGGACCTTAGGCTACACCTTC.

Ten or more counts support this clonotype. This chain uses TRBV28 with TRBJ2-5; 8 bases match TRBD2. CDR3 size: 15 residues. V was clipped by 4 bases and J by 1 base; unmatched bases: 5. Germline V gene data show CDR1 as MDHEN and CDR2 as SYDVKM. The CDR3 loop is CASSWAGGAQETQYF. CDR3 bases: TGTGCCAGCAGTTGGGCGGGGGGCGCCCAAGAGACCCAGTACTTC.

This clonotype was counted between two and nine times. The chain joins TRBV6-2 or TRBV6-3 to TRBJ2-7; D gene unclear. Germline lookup yields CDR1 MNHEY and CDR2 SVGEGT. V was trimmed by 6 bases and J by 4 bases, leaving 10 bases between them. This CDR3 has 12 residues. The CDR3 loop is CASSPVLYEQYF. The DNA for the CDR3 is TGTGCCAGCAGCCCCGTGCTTTACGAGCAGTACTTC.

This clonotype has more than one count but fewer than ten. The V gene is TRBV6-7, the J gene TRBJ2-2; possible D gene TRBD1, 6 bases. TRBV6-7 is classed as an ORF, of uncertain function. This CDR3 comprises 17 residues. The ends were cut back, 6 bases at V and 0 bases at J, with 17 bases in the middle. This CDR3 is CASSAFSQGANTGELFF. CDR3 DNA: TGTGCCAGCAGCGCCTTTTCACAGGGAGCGAACACCGGGGAGCTGTTTTTT.

Only a few counts were recorded for this clonotype. V is TRBV6-2 or TRBV6-3 and J is TRBJ2-1, with D perhaps TRBD1 (6 bases). Trimming left V 6 bases short and J 5 bases short, with 17 bases between. The CDR3 contains 15 residues. Germline V gene lookup returns CDR1 MNHEY and CDR2 SVGEGT. The CDR3 sequence: CASSLNRVLDNEQFF. The CDR3 DNA is TGTGCCAGCAGCCTCAACAGGGTATTGGACAATGAGCAGTTCTTC.

The chain has TRBV29-1 and TRBJ1-2; D call uncertain. V lost 0 bases, J lost 0 bases, and 11 bases lay in between. This CDR3 has 15 amino acids. Germline V gene data show CDR1 as SQVTM and CDR2 as ANQGSEA. The CDR3 here is CSVEEVTTANYGYTF. In nucleotides, the CDR3 is TGCAGCGTTGAAGAAGTGACAACGGCTAACTATGGCTACACCTTC.

This clonotype was observed many times. V is TRBV29-1 and J is TRBJ2-7; 7 bases are a match to TRBD1. Germline CDR1 reads SQVTM; CDR2 reads ANQGSEA. J gave up 6 bases and V 8 bases, and 22 bases lay outside the gene matches. The CDR3 covers 16 residues. The chain's CDR3 is CSIGDRGTARNGEQYF. The CDR3 DNA reads TGCAGCATTGGGGATAGAGGGACAGCCCGAAATGGCGAGCAGTACTTC.